This T cell receptor (beta chain) was recovered during a study of chemoradiotherapy in HPV16-positive cancers (dated by TCRdb to 2022 to 2024). About the full investigation: Using functional T-cell assays on cells from a couple of HPV16-positive patients, the researchers defined candidate HPV-specific T-cell clones and common TCR motifs. The study asked whether T-cell immunity against the HPV oncoproteins E6 and E7 changes during chemoradiotherapy and whether it affects survival. Next, the candidate HPV-specific TCRs and motifs were followed in TCR repertoires from about 90 patients with HPV-related cancers. The research as a whole found: The functional definition of HPV-specific T cells was derived from only two HPV16-positive patients, and the survival association was reported for HPV16-positive patients. In HPV16-positive patients, expansion of HPV-responsive T cells during chemoradiotherapy was found to be associated with improved recurrence-free survival. Expansion of candidate HPV-specific clones and E7-related TCR motifs was observed in the tumor microenvironment during treatment, whereas no such expansion was observed for non-HPV-specific T cells.

On this clone: Its antigen is still unknown. No much larger clone is present one base from it, and per-base qualities are unavailable.

From the germline V gene, CDR1 is SGHRS and CDR2 is YFSETQ. Spanning cysteine to phenylalanine, the CDR3 consists of 13 amino acids. Only the CDR3 region is kept as DNA, spanning 39 bases read in frame from base 1. Library generation was performed with the immunoSEQ multiplex PCR assay. What TCRdb holds here is the immuneACCESS table cut down to in-frame rearrangements. Part of the clones is not present; checked against another copy, under half of the missing clones reflect an unresolved V gene, and the others are unexplained. In this sample the table shows some 15,000 clones, approximately 86% of which occur a single time. Of the sample, approximately 3.6% is held by the ten largest clones. Repertoires were sampled multiple times during chemoradiotherapy, which allowed clonal expansion in the tumor microenvironment to be followed.

The clonotype comes from a human donor with HPV-associated anogenital cancer. This specimen consisted of blood, obtained from a patient who underwent chemoradiotherapy. Recombination connected TRBV5-1 to TRBJ2-5; D gene: possibly TRBD1, on 5 matching bases. The J call is in doubt because the DNA end fits TRBJ2-7 better. The DNA is TGCGCCACCTCAACCGGACAAGCCTACGAGCAGTACTTC. Translated, it gives CATSTGQAYEQYF.